This TCR beta chain came from a study of shared clonotypes between healthy human individuals. About this clone: The antigen is unknown.

Researchers divided each subset's genomic DNA evenly across several immunoSEQ plates. Method: immunoSEQ multiplex PCR; TCRdb's copy keeps in-frame clones and lacks some. The data show approximately 530,000 clones, 90% to 97% seen once. Study-wide points: Sharing across four donors was highest in naive CD4 (roughly 5%) and lowest in memory CD8 (0.4%).

There were no recent acute infections or vaccinations among the donors, who were healthy HIV-negative adults. The germline CDR1 and CDR2 sequences are MNHEY and SVGAGI. CDR3 length equals 15 residues. Between the trimmed V and J ends, which lost 2 bases and 1 base, there was a span of 10 bases. This clonotype was obtained from a woman aged 30 to 39 in good health. Sequencing used naive CD4+ T cells sorted from blood. The subset denotes: CD45RA+ positively selected. The chain uses TRBV6-5 and TRBJ2-3, with D possibly TRBD2 on 5 matching bases. In DNA form, the CDR3 reads TGTGCCAGCAGTTACACCAGCGGACGCACAGATACGCAGTATTTT. This encodes CASSYTSGRTDTQYF.